This TCR beta chain was profiled in a study of T cells after yellow fever vaccination. Many counts were recorded for this clonotype. From germline, CDR1 is ENHRY and CDR2 SYGVKD. V lost 6 bases, J lost 2 bases, and 16 bases stayed unmatched. The CDR3 extends over 18 amino acids. A universal primer site and UMIs were added as TCR cDNA was made by 5'RACE template switching. A single record per CDR3 protein comes from TCRdb applying MiXCR to the 5' RACE reads. The table has about 220,000 distinct CDR3 sequences, around 6.7% seen once; the top ten hold roughly 1%. The origin of this receptor is a man aged 30-40 years who received the YFV17D yellow fever vaccine. The genes are TRBV10-3 and TRBJ2-1, with 7 bases that match TRBD2. This sample comprised CD4+ T cells sorted from PBMCs, obtained on the day of the yellow fever booster vaccination. The CDR3 sequence: CAISGGIGASGPYNEQFF. For the CDR3, the DNA is TGTGCCATCAGCGGGGGTATTGGGGCTAGCGGACCCTACAATGAGCAGTTCTTC.